The text below deals with one T cell receptor (beta chain). These data are taken from a study of blood T cell repertoires in COVID-19. Looking at the study overall: From T cells, B-cell-depleted T cells, or PBMCs came the material, which was cDNA or gDNA.

The ends were cut back, 7 bases at V and 0 bases at J, with 19 bases in the middle. Germline V lookup: CDR1 LNHDA, CDR2 SQIVND (reference sequence). The CDR3 loop spans 18 amino acids. Per the study methods: Estimated nucleated cell counts came from reference gene primer amplification. TCRdb's copy holds only in-frame clones and misses some; the assay was immunoSEQ multiplex PCR. V and J calls and clone size are copied from that table; D and trimming were computed from the DNA. The data show approximately 89,000 clones, with 85% seen just once and roughly 12% held by the top ten. The chain carries TRBV19 and TRBJ2-6; possibly TRBD1 for D (6 bases). The sequencing input was peripheral blood. The sequence was collected from a woman between 65 and 79 years old with active or convalescent COVID-19. As DNA, the CDR3 is TGTGCCAGTACCCCTAGTGCCGGACAGCTCTCTGGGGCCAACGTCCTGACTTTC. It translates to CASTPSAGQLSGANVLTF.